This passage covers 7 T cell receptor beta chains from one sample sequenced in a study of blood T cells in healthy people across ages. For the second PCR, which ran for about 7 to 11 cycles, a sample-barcoded 5' primer and a J-beta primer mix were used. TCRdb fed the 5' RACE reads into MiXCR, producing one record per CDR3 protein. The sample has 380,000 or so distinct CDR3 sequences, about 49% seen once. Sequencing input: blood. The receptors stem from a man aged 60 to 69 in good health.

This clonotype appeared many times. The chain links TRBV5-1 to TRBJ2-1, with D possibly being TRBD2 (7 bases). V was shortened by 0 bases and J by 2 bases, with 15 bases between the two germline ends. Germline-derived CDR1 and CDR2 are SGHRS and YFSETQ. There are 17 residues in the CDR3. CDR3 coding DNA: TGCGCCAGCAGCTTGGAAGGCGGGGGCCTTACCTACAATGAGCAGTTCTTC. This encodes CASSLEGGGLTYNEQFF.

This clonotype appeared many times. The chain uses TRBV15 and TRBJ2-7, with D tentatively TRBD2 (5 bases). This CDR3 has 12 residues. Germline assignment: CDR1 LNHNV and CDR2 YYDKDF (reference sequence). The germline V and J ends were trimmed by 3 bases and 4 bases, with 7 bases remaining between them. The CDR3 coding sequence is TGTGCCACCAGCAGGGACTTTTACGAGCAGTACTTC. Translated, it gives CATSRDFYEQYF.

This clonotype was observed at least ten times. The chain carries TRBV20-1 and TRBJ2-1, with 11 bases lining up with TRBD2. Per germline, CDR1 DFQATT and CDR2 SNEGSKA (reference sequence). Losses at the gene ends were 3 bases for V and 3 bases for J; bases not matched to a gene: 4. The CDR3 runs to 15 residues. In DNA form, the CDR3 reads TGCAGTGCTAGGGAGGGACTAGCGGACTACAATGAGCAGTTCTTC. Translating it yields CSAREGLADYNEQFF.

The chain uses TRBV5-5 and TRBJ2-1; perhaps TRBD2 as D (5 bases). The CDR3 is 17 amino acids. Germline lookup yields CDR1 SGHKS and CDR2 YYEKEE (reference sequence). V was pared by 4 bases and J by 0 bases, with 17 bases between. The chain's CDR3 is CASSLLGGQSSYNEQFF. The CDR3 nucleotides are TGTGCCAGCAGCCTCCTGGGCGGGCAGAGCTCCTACAATGAGCAGTTCTTC.

This clonotype was counted once. The gene calls are TRBV6-2 or TRBV6-3 and TRBJ2-1; 10 bases fit TRBD2. Germline V CDR1 and CDR2: MNHEY, SVGEGT. Losses at the gene ends were 7 bases for V and 12 bases for J; bases not matched to a gene: 12. The CDR3 extends over 14 amino acids. CDR3 sequence reads: CASTLAGEFGGQFF. In DNA, the CDR3 is TGTGCCAGCACCCTAGCGGGAGAGTTTGGTGGGCAGTTCTTC.

The rearrangement uses TRBV6-6 and TRBJ2-5, with TRBD2 matching 7 bases. Trimming took 2 bases from V and 5 from J; bases not matched to a gene: 5. Germline CDR1 and CDR2: MNHNY and SVGAGI (reference sequence). There are 14 residues in the CDR3. Written as DNA, the CDR3 is TGTGCCAGCAGTTACGGTGGGGGGGGTGAGACCCAGTACTTC. Encoded protein: CASSYGGGGETQYF.

The chain employs TRBV24-1 and TRBJ2-1; D call uncertain. This CDR3 is built from 15 residues. Trimming took off 6 bases at V and 2 bases at J, with 13 bases between the two ends. CDR1 and CDR2 (germline): KGHDR, SFDVKD. CDR3 protein: CATSLRQSTYNEQFF. DNA of the CDR3: TGTGCCACCAGTCTCCGGCAAAGTACCTACAATGAGCAGTTCTTC.